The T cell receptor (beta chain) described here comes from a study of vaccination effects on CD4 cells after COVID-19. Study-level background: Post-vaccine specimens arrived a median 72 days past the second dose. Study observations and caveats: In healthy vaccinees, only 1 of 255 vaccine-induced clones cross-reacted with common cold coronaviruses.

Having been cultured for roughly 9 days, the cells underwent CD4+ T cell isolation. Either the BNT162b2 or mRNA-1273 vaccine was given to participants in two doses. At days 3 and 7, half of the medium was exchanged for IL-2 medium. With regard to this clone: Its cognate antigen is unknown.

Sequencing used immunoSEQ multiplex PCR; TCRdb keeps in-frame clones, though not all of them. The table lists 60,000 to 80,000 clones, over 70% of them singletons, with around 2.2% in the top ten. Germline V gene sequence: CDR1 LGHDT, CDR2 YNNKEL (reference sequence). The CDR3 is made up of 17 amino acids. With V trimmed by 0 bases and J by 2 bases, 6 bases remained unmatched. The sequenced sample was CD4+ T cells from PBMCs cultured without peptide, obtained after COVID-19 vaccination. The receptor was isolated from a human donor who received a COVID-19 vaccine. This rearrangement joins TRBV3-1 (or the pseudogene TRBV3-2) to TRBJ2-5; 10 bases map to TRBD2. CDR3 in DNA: TGTGCCAGCAGCCAAGATTATCTAGCGGGGGTACAAGAGACCCAGTACTTC. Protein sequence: CASSQDYLAGVQETQYF.